This entry describes one T cell receptor (beta chain). As yet, its antigen is unknown. Per the germline V gene, CDR1 is SGDLS and CDR2 is YYNGEE. Trimming removed 3 bases at V and 5 bases at J, with 9 bases between. This CDR3 is 12 amino acids long. The data were taken from a study of regulatory T cells in long-lasting Graves disease. General study results and limits: TCR diversity in persistent Graves' patients was below that of newly diagnosed ones.

Investigators prepared the TCR beta libraries by applying iRepertoire HTBI primers and Arm-PCR of CDR3 regions. In TCRdb, the multiplex PCR reads were re-called with MiXCR into one record per CDR3 protein. This table has 450,000 to 700,000 distinct CDR3 sequences, roughly 14% appearing once. Time point specified: newly diagnosed GD, antithyroid drugs for less than 3 months. Preparation of the TCR library used RNA extracted from PBMCs. Each of the patients was recruited from an endocrinology department situated in Xi'an, China. The sample was also reused in another study, on T cells in Graves' hyperthyroidism and ophthalmopathy. That publication notes: The hyperthyroidism patients had all been newly diagnosed, and their disease duration was under 2 months. Their ages ranged from 18 to 65 years.

V gene TRBV9 combines with J gene TRBJ2-7; D tentatively fits TRBD1 or TRBD2 (5 bases each). The receptor was derived from a man aged 30-40 years with Graves disease. Source: peripheral blood mononuclear cells (PBMCs), taken at new diagnosis, from a patient treated with antithyroid drugs. CDR3: CASSGGWDEQYF. The CDR3 bases are TGTGCCAGCAGCGGGGGGTGGGACGAGCAGTACTTC.